These T cell receptor beta chains were read from a single sample in a study of pediatric ulcerative colitis. The method was immunoSEQ multiplex PCR; TCRdb's version includes in-frame clones alone and lacks a portion of them. The sample gives about 34,000 clones, about 81% of which show up once; approximately 9% is in the top ten. The specimen sequenced was gut tissue. These receptors all come from a boy aged 5-17 years with severe ulcerative colitis. The CDR3 runs from the conserved cysteine through the conserved F or W. Fields, in order: D gene, clone size, J gene, V gene, CDR3 protein, CDR3 DNA. D genes are given only for firm matches. A clone size is listed for some rows: how often the clone was seen (once, few, many), or a class if it is expanded.

D gene: TRBD2; clone size: .; J gene: TRBJ2-7; V gene: TRBV18; CDR3 protein: CASSLSGGDYEQYF; CDR3 DNA: TGTGCCAGCTCACTCAGTGGGGGGGATTACGAGCAGTACTTC
D gene: TRBD2; clone size: .; J gene: TRBJ2-6; V gene: TRBV19; CDR3 protein: CASSNGLAGSGANVLTF; CDR3 DNA: TGTGCCAGTAGTAACGGACTAGCGGGCTCTGGGGCCAACGTCCTGACTTTC
D gene: TRBD1; clone size: .; J gene: TRBJ1-1; V gene: TRBV5-6; CDR3 protein: CASSWVGQGESMNTEAFF; CDR3 DNA: TGTGCCAGCAGCTGGGTCGGACAGGGGGAGTCCATGAACACTGAAGCTTTCTTT
D gene: .; clone size: .; J gene: TRBJ1-1; V gene: TRBV7-3; CDR3 protein: CASSLRQQTEAFF; CDR3 DNA: TGTGCCAGCAGCTTAAGACAGCAAACTGAAGCTTTCTTT
D gene: TRBD1; clone size: .; J gene: TRBJ1-3; V gene: TRBV6-6; CDR3 protein: CASRTGSSGNTIYF; CDR3 DNA: TGTGCCAGCAGGACAGGGTCCTCTGGAAACACCATATATTTT
D gene: TRBD1; clone size: .; J gene: TRBJ1-3; V gene: TRBV30; CDR3 protein: CAWTDRGTGSFGNTIYF; CDR3 DNA: TGTGCCTGGACAGACCGGGGGACAGGGTCATTTGGAAACACCATATATTTT
D gene: TRBD1; clone size: medium-sized; J gene: TRBJ1-2; V gene: TRBV27; CDR3 protein: CASSLQGAKDGYTF; CDR3 DNA: TGTGCCAGCAGTCTACAGGGGGCCAAGGATGGCTACACCTTC
D gene: TRBD2; clone size: .; J gene: TRBJ2-1; V gene: TRBV18; CDR3 protein: CASSLGLAGVEQFF; CDR3 DNA: TGTGCCAGCTCACTGGGACTAGCGGGGGTTGAGCAGTTCTTC
D gene: TRBD1; clone size: .; J gene: TRBJ2-7; V gene: TRBV7-9; CDR3 protein: CASSFPNTGTASSYEQYF; CDR3 DNA: TGTGCCAGCAGCTTTCCTAATACCGGGACAGCAAGCTCCTACGAGCAGTACTTC
D gene: .; clone size: .; J gene: TRBJ2-1; V gene: TRBV4-1; CDR3 protein: CASSQGPNTYNEQFF; CDR3 DNA: TGCGCCAGCAGTCAGGGACCGAACACCTACAATGAGCAGTTCTTC
D gene: TRBD1; clone size: .; J gene: TRBJ2-1; V gene: TRBV29-1; CDR3 protein: CSVEVWDSSYNEQFF; CDR3 DNA: TGCAGCGTTGAAGTCTGGGACAGCTCCTACAATGAGCAGTTCTTC
D gene: .; clone size: .; J gene: TRBJ2-2; V gene: TRBV9; CDR3 protein: CASRQGGGPNTGELFF; CDR3 DNA: TGTGCCAGCAGACAAGGCGGGGGCCCGAACACCGGGGAGCTGTTTTTT
D gene: .; clone size: few; J gene: TRBJ1-6; V gene: TRBV19; CDR3 protein: CASSRGQQLSYNSPLHF; CDR3 DNA: TGTGCCAGTAGTAGGGGGCAGCAACTCTCCTATAATTCACCCCTCCACTTT
D gene: TRBD1; clone size: .; J gene: TRBJ2-1; V gene: TRBV6-1; CDR3 protein: CASSEGTGDYNEQFF; CDR3 DNA: TGTGCCAGCAGTGAGGGGACAGGGGACTACAATGAGCAGTTCTTC
D gene: .; clone size: .; J gene: TRBJ1-1; V gene: TRBV11-3; CDR3 protein: CASSGGPSVSTEAFF; CDR3 DNA: TGTGCCAGCAGCGGGGGACCCTCGGTGAGCACTGAAGCTTTCTTT
D gene: TRBD1; clone size: .; J gene: TRBJ1-1; V gene: TRBV7-6; CDR3 protein: CASSQGGTEAFF; CDR3 DNA: TGTGCCAGCAGCCAGGGGGGCACTGAAGCTTTCTTT
D gene: .; clone size: few; J gene: TRBJ2-2; V gene: TRBV6-1; CDR3 protein: CASSEQGGGELFF; CDR3 DNA: TGTGCCAGCAGTGAACAGGGGGGCGGGGAGCTGTTTTTT
D gene: TRBD2; clone size: .; J gene: TRBJ2-3; V gene: TRBV18; CDR3 protein: CASSTGGLKTDTQYF; CDR3 DNA: TGTGCCAGCTCAACCGGGGGACTAAAGACAGATACGCAGTATTTT
D gene: .; clone size: .; J gene: TRBJ1-5; V gene: TRBV28; CDR3 protein: CASSLDDNQPQHF; CDR3 DNA: TGTGCCAGCAGTTTGGATGATAATCAGCCCCAGCATTTT